Listed here are 19 T cell receptor beta chains from one sample, sequenced in a study of shared clonotypes between healthy human individuals. Libraries were prepared by immunoSEQ multiplex PCR; TCRdb keeps only in-frame clonotypes and omits some of them. The sample includes some 2,400,000 clones, under 97% of them seen just once. The source material was naive CD4+ T cells sorted from blood. Subset defined: CD45RA+ positively selected. Source of these receptors: a man aged 18 to 35 in good health.

The rearrangement links TRBV5-1 to TRBJ2-3, with 10 bases lining up with TRBD2. Germline-derived CDR1 and CDR2 are SGHRS and YFSETQ. Germline trimming cut 5 bases from V and 4 bases from J; bases unmatched to any gene: 4. CDR3 length equals 14 residues. In nucleotides, the CDR3 is TGCGCCAGCAGTACTAGCGGGGACCCAGATACGCAGTATTTT. As protein: CASSTSGDPDTQYF.

V is TRBV5-1 and J is TRBJ1-5; TRBD1 is a possible D gene (5 bases). CDR1 and CDR2 from the germline V gene are SGHRS and YFSETQ. The CDR3 covers 15 residues. Trimming shortened V by 4 bases and J by 5 bases, and 16 bases separated the two germline ends. The CDR3 region has the DNA TGCGCCAGCAGCCCTTCAGGGTTAGGGTATCAGCCCCAGCATTTT. Translated: CASSPSGLGYQPQHF.

A word on this clone: This same CDR3 is encoded by further DNA sequences in the sample. This chain links TRBV9 with TRBJ2-1, with TRBD2 matching over 10 bases. The J segment lost 3 bases and the V segment lost 0 bases, leaving 0 bases of the junction unmatched. The length of the CDR3 is 15 residues. CDR1 and CDR2 (germline): SGDLS, YYNGEE. The CDR3 DNA sequence: TGTGCCAGCAGCGTAGGGACTAGCGGCTACAATGAGCAGTTCTTC. This encodes CASSVGTSGYNEQFF.

The V and J genes are TRBV29-1 and TRBJ1-3, with 11 nucleotides matching TRBD1. V dropped 4 bases and J dropped 8; count of bases not matched to a gene: 7. CDR3 length equals 14 residues. In germline, CDR1 is SQVTM, CDR2 ANQGSEA. DNA of the CDR3: TGCAGCGTTGGTCGGACAGGGGGCAGGGACACCATATATTTT. Protein sequence: CSVGRTGGRDTIYF.

The chain joins TRBV2 to TRBJ1-2; TRBD1 is a possible D gene (5 bases). With 6 bases removed from V and 5 bases from J, the gap between germline ends came to 16 bases. The CDR3 consists of 14 residues. Germline assignment: CDR1 SNHLY and CDR2 FYNNEI. The CDR3 DNA follows: TGTGCCAGCAGAGCCGACAGCCGAATTTATGGCTACACCTTC. Its translation: CASRADSRIYGYTF.

The chain is built from TRBV10-3 and TRBJ2-7; 9 positions match TRBD2. The J segment lost 3 bases and the V segment lost 9 bases, leaving 6 bases of the junction unmatched. The CDR3 loop spans 13 amino acids. Germline V lookup: CDR1 ENHRY, CDR2 SYGVKD. Here the CDR3 DNA reads TGTGCCATTCAGGCGGGGGGGAACTACGAGCAGTACTTC. It yields the protein CAIQAGGNYEQYF.

The chain carries TRBV30 and TRBJ1-1; no reliable D call. Trimming stripped 2 bases from V and 1 base from J, with 14 bases between. Germline assignment: CDR1 GTSNPN and CDR2 SVGIG (reference sequence). The CDR3 runs to 15 residues. The CDR3 coding sequence is TGTGCCTGGAGTACTAATTCGGAAAAGAACACTGAAGCTTTCTTT. Amino acids: CAWSTNSEKNTEAFF.

The chain joins TRBV21-1 to TRBJ1-2. TRBV21-1 counts as a pseudogene. The CDR3 contains 17 residues. For the CDR3, the DNA is TGTGCCAGCAGCAAAGCCAAAAACCCAGGGGTCGGGGGTGGCTACACCTTC. It specifies CASSKAKNPGVGGGYTF.

The rearrangement links TRBV11-2 to TRBJ2-7, with 9 nucleotides matching TRBD2. The CDR3 is made up of 16 amino acids. Germline V CDR1 and CDR2: SGHAT, FQNNGV. J lost 2 bases, V lost 3 bases, and 8 bases had no gene match. The CDR3 sequence: CASSFPGLALPYEQYF. CDR3 bases: TGTGCCAGCAGCTTCCCTGGACTAGCGTTACCCTACGAGCAGTACTTC.

As to this clone: Germline and junction disagree at one end, which may indicate a read error. The chain has TRBV7-7 and TRBJ1-5; D is unclear. Germline V CDR1 and CDR2: SSHAT, FNYEAQ (reference sequence). The CDR3 sequence is 14 residues long. The CDR3 sequence: CASSGGTSNQPQHF. Here the CDR3 DNA reads TGTGCTAGCAGCGGAGGCACTAGCAATCAGCCCCAGCATTTT.

In this sample, this clone turned up a few times. This sequence joins TRBV5-1 and TRBJ1-2; D not certain. V lost 4 bases, J lost 2 bases, and 9 bases lay in between. CDR1 is SGHRS, CDR2 YFSETQ, per germline. The CDR3 is 13 residues long. In DNA form, the CDR3 reads TGCGCCAGCAGCCCTGGGTTCAACTATGGCTACACCTTC. This gives the protein CASSPGFNYGYTF.

The chain joins TRBV14 to TRBJ2-7; D might be TRBD1 or TRBD2, each matching 6 bases. The CDR3 contains 14 residues. The V and J ends lost 6 bases and 2 bases respectively, with 14 bases between them. Germline V gene data show CDR1 as SGHDN and CDR2 as FVKESK. The CDR3 sequence is CASSRGTYPYEQYF. DNA of the CDR3: TGTGCCAGCAGTCGGGGGACATACCCCTACGAGCAGTACTTC.

The chain combines TRBV5-4 with TRBJ1-6, with 9 positions matching TRBD1. The junction had 2 bases not matched to a gene; V was cut back by 4 bases and J by 6 bases. The germline V gene has CDR1 SGHNT and CDR2 YYREEE (reference sequence). This CDR3 has 14 residues. The CDR3 coding sequence is TGTGCCAGCAGCGCGGGACAGGGTAATTCACCCCTCCACTTT. It is translated as CASSAGQGNSPLHF.

This chain links TRBV11-2 with TRBJ1-5; possibly TRBD1 for D (5 bases). Germline lookup yields CDR1 SGHAT and CDR2 FQNNGV. This CDR3 contains 13 residues. V was pared by 5 bases and J by 9 bases, with 14 bases between. CDR3 protein: CASSATARRPQHF. CDR3 nucleotide sequence: TGTGCCAGCAGCGCGACAGCTAGGAGGCCCCAGCATTTT.

This clone was detected only once. The chain is built from TRBV5-1 and TRBJ1-1, with D tentatively TRBD1 (5 bases). The length of the CDR3 is 16 residues. The germline gives CDR1 SGHRS, CDR2 YFSETQ. Trimming stripped 2 bases from V and 1 base from J, with 15 bases between. CDR3 amino acids: CASSFQGFPQNTEAFF. Here the CDR3 DNA reads TGCGCCAGCAGCTTCCAGGGATTTCCCCAGAACACTGAAGCTTTCTTT. Full variable domain (outside the CDR3, taken from reference TRBV5-1 and TRBJ1-1): KAGVTQTPRYLIKTRGQQVTLSCSPISGHRSVSWYQQTPGQGLQFLFEYFSETQRNKGNFPGRFSGRQFSNSRSEMNVSTLELGDSALYLCASSFQGFPQNTEAFFGQGTRLTVV.

This chain uses TRBV18 with TRBJ2-3, with TRBD2 matching 15 bases. CDR3 length: 18 residues. With 0 bases clipped from V and 4 bases from J, the junction kept 5 bases outside the gene matches. The germline gives CDR1 KGHSH, CDR2 LQKENI. CDR3 sequence reads: CASSPPGTSGRPPDTQYF. For the CDR3, the DNA is TGTGCCAGCTCACCACCGGGGACTAGCGGGAGGCCGCCAGATACGCAGTATTTT. Together with reference TRBV18 and TRBJ2-3, the CDR3 gives the full variable domain: NAGVMQNPRHLVRRRGQEARLRCSPMKGHSHVYWYRQLPEEGLKFMVYLQKENIIDESGMPKERFSAEFPKEGPSILRIQQVVRGDSAAYFCASSPPGTSGRPPDTQYFGPGTRLTVL.

This chain links TRBV5-1 with TRBJ1-2, with 8 bases lining up with TRBD1. CDR1 is SGHRS and CDR2 is YFSETQ in the germline V gene. The length of the CDR3 is 14 residues. The J segment lost 2 bases and the V segment lost 4 bases, leaving 4 bases of the junction unmatched. The CDR3 loop is CASSADRANYGYTF. In DNA, the CDR3 is TGCGCCAGCAGCGCGGACAGGGCGAACTATGGCTACACCTTC.

This sequence joins TRBV21-1 and TRBJ2-2. TRBV21-1 is listed as a pseudogene. This CDR3 has 17 residues. The CDR3 is CASSKEGRQDEVGELFF. CDR3 nucleotide sequence: TGTGCCAGCAGCAAAGAGGGACGGCAGGATGAAGTCGGGGAGCTGTTTTTT.

The gene calls are TRBV10-3 and TRBJ2-7; D uncertain. The V end was cut by 4 bases, the J end by 4 bases, with 11 bases between. This CDR3 has 13 amino acids. Germline V gene data show CDR1 as ENHRY and CDR2 as SYGVKD. The CDR3 reads CAISATEIYEQYF. The CDR3 DNA reads as TGTGCCATCAGTGCTACGGAGATTTACGAGCAGTACTTC.